The 8 T cell receptor beta chains given below trace back to one sample, sequenced in a study of human CD8 memory T cell subsets. Preparation of the TCR beta libraries relied on UMI-labeled 5' RACE. No DNA is given; TCRdb re-called the 5' RACE reads and lists each CDR3 protein once. This table holds about 11,000 distinct CDR3 sequences. The sequenced sample was CD8+ T cells from PBMCs. Receptor source: a human donor in good health.

The CDR3 reads CASSSEAPGNEQFF. The rearrangement links TRBV21-1 to TRBJ2-1; TCRdb gives TRBD1 as the D gene, but with no DNA this cannot be confirmed. TRBV21-1 constitutes a pseudogene. The CDR3 has 14 residues.

The chain uses TRBV7-9 and TRBJ1-4. The length of the CDR3 is 18 residues. Germline loops: CDR1 SEHNR, CDR2 FQNEAQ (reference sequence). The CDR3: CASSDGRDPGLDGEKLFF.

This clonotype is medium-sized (0.01 to 0.1%) by frequency. This sequence joins TRBV7-8 and TRBJ2-1. CDR1 is SGHVS and CDR2 is FQNEAQ in the germline V gene. CDR3 length: 15 residues. The CDR3 reads CASSPYTSSYNEQFF.

Measured by frequency, this clonotype is medium-sized. CDR3 protein: CSATDTRQGGSLSGNEQFF. The rearrangement uses TRBV20-1 and TRBJ2-1; with no DNA, the TCRdb D assignment of TRBD2 cannot be verified. The CDR3 is 19 residues long. Germline CDR1 DFQATT, CDR2 SNEGSKA (reference sequence).

The CDR3 loop is CAIQDWGTGELFF. This rearrangement joins TRBV28 to TRBJ2-2; as DNA is missing, the TRBD1 call by TCRdb cannot be tested. The germline V gene has CDR1 MDHEN and CDR2 SYDVKM. This CDR3 has 13 residues.

The chain's CDR3 is CASSLSDTGNTEAFF. This rearrangement joins TRBV27 to TRBJ1-1. This CDR3 spans 15 amino acids. Germline lookup yields CDR1 MNHEY and CDR2 SMNVEV (reference sequence).

The chain has TRBV10-2 and TRBJ2-3; the TCRdb D gene call, TRBD2, has no DNA to confirm it. The germline V gene encodes CDR1 WSHSY and CDR2 SAAADI. This CDR3 spans 16 amino acids. The CDR3 protein is CASRTGLAGRTDTQYF.

The rearrangement uses TRBV6-5 and TRBJ2-2; TCRdb reports TRBD1, a call that lacks DNA to check it against. This CDR3 is 15 amino acids long. Germline V gives CDR1 MNHEY, CDR2 SVGAGI. The CDR3 loop reads CASSNGQMNTGELFF.